Below, one TCR beta chain is given with its context. CDR3 length: 21 residues. J gave up 7 bases and V 6 bases, and 32 bases lay outside the gene matches. The germline gives CDR1 MDHEN, CDR2 SYDVKM. This specimen belongs to a study of technical replicates of blood from a handful of donors. Data came from immunoSEQ multiplex PCR; TCRdb stores just in-frame clones and leaves some out. The sample lists 76,000 or so clones, roughly 91% occurring once. The sequenced sample consisted of T cells isolated from PBMCs. The sequence derives from a human donor in good health. The gene calls are TRBV28 and TRBJ1-2; 7 bases fit TRBD1. This chain's CDR3 is CASSEPIFRGRSVRDSRGYTF. In DNA, the CDR3 is TGTGCCAGCAGCGAACCAATTTTCCGGGGACGGTCCGTCCGGGACAGCCGTGGCTACACCTTC.